This T cell receptor beta chain was observed in a study of a mutant IDH1 vaccine in newly diagnosed glioma. The data were produced by immunoSEQ multiplex PCR, yet TCRdb's version contains in-frame clones alone and is incomplete. In the table there are about 60,000 clones, approximately 87% of which are singletons. Described time point: week 35, safety follow-up. Vaccine doses each comprised 300 ug of mutant IDH1 20-mer peptide, with topical imiquimod. Each tumor in the donors was a new WHO grade 3 or 4 astrocytoma, IDH1-mutant and ATRX-lost. V dropped 6 bases and J dropped 1 base, with 7 bases sitting between them. This CDR3 contains 12 residues. Germline V CDR1 and CDR2: SGHKS, YYEKEE (reference sequence). Of note for this clone: Antigen specificity is unknown.

This chain connects TRBV5-5 to TRBJ2-5; D is undetermined. Material: PBMCs, obtained from a glioma patient whose treatment included an IDH1 peptide vaccine. This receptor was taken from a man aged 35-49 years with glioma. CDR3 sequence: CASNGIQETQYF. DNA of the CDR3: TGTGCCAGCAATGGTATCCAAGAGACCCAGTACTTC.